This is a list of T cell receptor beta chains from one sample in a study of cytomegalovirus exposure and HLA in healthy donors. The assay was immunoSEQ multiplex PCR, and TCRdb's table has in-frame clones only and misses some. Of about 150,000 clones detected, less than 10% appear once; the ten largest clones hold 1.8%. The sample taken for sequencing was PBMCs. The origin of the receptors is a male donor in good health and CMV-seronegative. Each CDR3 is given with its conserved first and last residue. The order of the fields is clone size, D gene, V gene, J gene, CDR3 DNA, CDR3 protein. D genes are given only for firm matches. Clone size, where shown, is once, few, many, or a class for clones that have expanded.

few	TRBD2	TRBV5-4	TRBJ2-5	TGTGCCAGCAGCTCGGCGGGACTAGCGGGAGGGGAAGAGACCCAGTACTTC	CASSSAGLAGGEETQYF
NA	TRBD2	TRBV14	TRBJ2-2	TGTGCCAGCAGCCCAAAGCCAGCGGGGGGGCGTACCGGGGAGCTGTTTTTT	CASSPKPAGGRTGELFF
NA	TRBD2	TRBV4-3	TRBJ2-3	TGCGCCAGCAGCCCCCGTAAGAAGCTAGCGGGGGGAACAGATACGCAGTATTTT	CASSPRKKLAGGTDTQYF
few	TRBD2	TRBV7-8	TRBJ2-7	TGTGCCAGCAGCCCGACTAGCGGGTGGTACGAGCAGTACTTC	CASSPTSGWYEQYF
NA	NA	TRBV7-8	TRBJ1-5	TGTGCCAGCAGCCCAAAGACAGGAGGCCTCAATCAGCCCCAGCATTTT	CASSPKTGGLNQPQHF
NA	NA	TRBV7-9	TRBJ2-1	TGTGCCAGCAGCCGGGGGGCAGCCAGGCAGTTCTTC	CASSRGAARQFF
NA	TRBD2	TRBV10-3	TRBJ2-7	TGTGCCATCAGCGGTACTAGCGGTCCCTACGAGCAGTACTTC	CAISGTSGPYEQYF
few	NA	TRBV5-1	TRBJ1-1	TGCGCCAGCAGCCCGCCTACAGGGATCGGCGGAAACACTGAAGCTTTCTTT	CASSPPTGIGGNTEAFF
NA	TRBD1	TRBV4-1	TRBJ2-1	TGCGCCAGCAGCCATGGGGAACAGGGGGTGCTTGGGAATGAGCAGTTCTTC	CASSHGEQGVLGNEQFF
NA	NA	TRBV14	TRBJ2-1	TGTGCCAGCAGCCAAGATGTCTACCTCCGGGGGCAGTTCTTC	CASSQDVYLRGQFF
NA	NA	TRBV29-1	TRBJ2-7	TGCAGCGTTGAAGGCCAGGGGACCCCCTACGAGCAGTACTTC	CSVEGQGTPYEQYF
few	TRBD2	TRBV9	TRBJ2-1	TGTGCCAGCAGCGTAGCAAGGACGGCAGCGGGAGCGGTCAATGAGCAGTTCTTC	CASSVARTAAGAVNEQFF
few	NA	TRBV5-6	TRBJ1-1	TGTGCCAGCAGCTTGGACCAGAAGATGAACACTGAAGCTTTCTTT	CASSLDQKMNTEAFF
few	TRBD1	TRBV9	TRBJ2-7	TGTGCCAGCAGCGTAGGCCTCTGGACAGGGACCGTCGAGCAGTACTTC	CASSVGLWTGTVEQYF
NA	NA	TRBV6-5	TRBJ2-7	TGTGCCAGCACCGGCGGTAACGAGCAGTACTTC	CASTGGNEQYF
NA	TRBD2	TRBV14	TRBJ2-3	TGTGCCAGCAGCTCCCGACTAGCGGGGTTGCCAGATACGCAGTATTTT	CASSSRLAGLPDTQYF
few	NA	TRBV2	TRBJ1-2	TGTGCCAGCAGTGTAGAGGGATTATGGGGCTACACCTTC	CASSVEGLWGYTF
once	TRBD1	TRBV7-8	TRBJ2-3	TGTGCCAGCAGCTTCAAACAGGGGAGCACAGATACGCAGTATTTT	CASSFKQGSTDTQYF
few	TRBD1	TRBV5-1	TRBJ1-1	TGCGCCAGCAGCCGCGACAGGGGCGAAGAAGCTTTCTTT	CASSRDRGEEAFF
few	TRBD2	TRBV25-1	TRBJ2-5	TGTGCCAGCAGTGGGACTAGCGGCGAGACCCAGTACTTC	CASSGTSGETQYF
few	TRBD1	TRBV2	TRBJ1-3	TGTGCCAGCAGAGAGGGACAGGGAAACACCATATATTTT	CASREGQGNTIYF
few	NA	TRBV7-9	TRBJ1-2	TGTGCCAGCAGCTACCGGGACAATGACTATGGCTACACCTTC	CASSYRDNDYGYTF
few	NA	TRBV28	TRBJ2-5	TGTGCCAGCAGTTTAAACTTCCAAGAGACCCAGTACTTC	CASSLNFQETQYF
NA	NA	TRBV27	TRBJ1-6	TGTGCCAGCAGTTTCGAGGGAAATAATTCACCCCTCCACTTT	CASSFEGNNSPLHF
NA	TRBD1	TRBV5-6	TRBJ2-3	TGTGCCAGCAGCGGCCGGGGACAGGGGGGGACAGATACGCAGTATTTT	CASSGRGQGGTDTQYF
NA	TRBD2	TRBV4-3	TRBJ2-1	TGCGCCAGCAGCCAAGGGTCTAGCGGGGCCCTGGGCAATGAGCAGTTCTTC	CASSQGSSGALGNEQFF
NA	TRBD1	TRBV11-2	TRBJ2-2	TGTGCCAGCAGCCCCCAACAGGGGACCGGGGAGCTGTTTTTT	CASSPQQGTGELFF
few	TRBD1	TRBV5-3	TRBJ1-2	TGTGCCAGAAGAGGAGACAGGGTACGTGGCTACACCTTC	CARRGDRVRGYTF
few	TRBD1	TRBV5-1	TRBJ2-3	TGCGCCAGCAGCCCAGGACAGGGTAGCACAGATACGCAGTATTTT	CASSPGQGSTDTQYF
NA	TRBD2	TRBV27	TRBJ2-3	TGTGCCAGCAGTTCGCCTAGCGGGGGCCGCACAGATACGCAGTATTTT	CASSSPSGGRTDTQYF
NA	TRBD1	TRBV7-2	TRBJ1-1	TGTGCCAGCAGCCCTTACAGGGGGCGTGTAACTGAAGCCTTCTTT	CASSPYRGRVTEAFF
few	NA	TRBV5-4	TRBJ2-3	TGTGCCAGCAGCTTGCCGGGTACGACTAGCACAGATACGCAGTATTTT	CASSLPGTTSTDTQYF
few	TRBD2	TRBV2	TRBJ2-3	TGTGCCAGCAGGATGACTAGCGGGGGGACTGGCACAGATACGCAGTATTTT	CASRMTSGGTGTDTQYF